Following are 30 T cell receptor beta chains from one sample sequenced in a study of T-cell memory formation after mild COVID-19. TCRdb re-analysed the 5' RACE reads in MiXCR, keeping a single row per CDR3 protein. The sample includes 400,000 or so distinct CDR3 sequences, around 18% of them seen just once. Sequencing used PBMCs or a T cell subset sorted from them (not recorded which). The source is an adult woman who had mild COVID-19 (a few samples of this study predate the infection). Cell type and time point are not known.

The chain employs TRBV10-3 and TRBJ1-1; TRBD1 matches 7 bases. Germline CDR1 is ENHRY and CDR2 is SYGVKD. The CDR3 runs to 12 residues. V dropped 11 bases and J dropped 6; count of bases not matched to a gene: 9. CDR3 in amino acids: CAAGTVGSEAFF. The DNA for the CDR3 is TGTGCCGCCGGGACAGTGGGATCTGAAGCTTTCTTT.

This clonotype was found a few times. The rearrangement links TRBV2 to TRBJ2-5, with D unclear. V was shortened by 6 bases and J by 0 bases, with 11 bases between the two germline ends. The CDR3 is 14 residues long. Germline-derived CDR1 and CDR2 are SNHLY and FYNNEI. The CDR3 is CASSRRTDQETQYF. For the CDR3, the DNA is TGTGCCAGCAGCCGTAGGACGGACCAAGAGACCCAGTACTTC.

Notes on this clonotype: A far larger clone is a single base away, which makes a read error likely. This chain uses TRBV7-3 with TRBJ1-5; tentative D call: TRBD1 (6 bases). This CDR3 contains 13 residues. The germline V gene has CDR1 SGHTA and CDR2 FQGTGA. DNA for the CDR3: TGTGCCAGCAGCTTAGGGGGCAATCAGCACCAGCATTTT. Protein: CASSLGGNQHQHF.

A few counts support this clonotype. The rearrangement joins TRBV6-5 to TRBJ1-1; D unclear. V lost 0 bases and J lost 4, with 15 bases in between. Germline V gene lookup returns CDR1 MNHEY and CDR2 SVGAGI. This CDR3 region has 16 residues. CDR3 loop: CASSYSGSPGATEAFF. CDR3 coding DNA: TGTGCCAGCAGTTACTCCGGGAGCCCTGGTGCCACTGAAGCTTTCTTT.

CDR3 sequence reads: CASSGFQLGNEQFF. CDR3 DNA sequence: TGTGCCAGCAGTGGATTTCAGCTTGGAAATGAGCAGTTCTTC. This chain uses TRBV12-3 or TRBV12-4 with TRBJ2-1, with unresolved D. V lost 5 bases and J 7 bases, leaving 15 bases between the germline ends. This CDR3 has 14 residues.

This chain joins TRBV5-1 and TRBJ2-7; D may match TRBD1 or TRBD2 (5 bases each). Trimming took 3 bases from V and 3 from J, leaving 13 bases between them. Germline CDR1 SGHRS, CDR2 YFSETQ. The CDR3 extends over 14 amino acids. This CDR3 reads CASSSGRGVYEQYF. The DNA for the CDR3 is TGCGCCAGCAGCTCGGGACGGGGAGTCTACGAGCAGTACTTC. Supplemented by reference TRBV5-1 and TRBJ2-7, the full variable domain reads KAGVTQTPRYLIKTRGQQVTLSCSPISGHRSVSWYQQTPGQGLQFLFEYFSETQRNKGNFPGRFSGRQFSNSRSEMNVSTLELGDSALYLCASSSGRGVYEQYFGPGTRLTVT.

The table lists this clonotype with a few counts. V usage is TRBV18 and J usage is TRBJ1-1; weak D call: TRBD1 (6 bases). V gave up 1 base and J gave up 1 base, with 7 bases separating them. Germline V gene data show CDR1 as KGHSH and CDR2 as LQKENI. The CDR3 runs 14 residues. The CDR3, as DNA: TGTGCCAGCTCACCACAGGGACAGAACACTGAAGCTTTCTTT. Encoded protein: CASSPQGQNTEAFF.

The chain links TRBV6-5 to TRBJ1-1; D remains ambiguous. The CDR3 loop spans 11 amino acids. Germline V CDR1 and CDR2: MNHEY, SVGAGI. The CDR3 reads CASRMNTEAFF. Here the CDR3 DNA reads TGTGCTAGTCGCATGAACACTGAAGCTTTCTTT.

This clonotype came up a few times. The rearrangement uses TRBV12-3 or TRBV12-4 and TRBJ2-7, with 7 bases that match TRBD2. V lost 6 bases and J lost 3; bases outside the gene matches: 5. This CDR3 is built from 13 residues. This CDR3 reads CASRPGLGYEQYF. DNA for the CDR3: TGTGCCAGCAGGCCCGGACTAGGCTACGAGCAGTACTTC.

This clonotype was counted a few times. V gene TRBV7-3 combines with J gene TRBJ2-3, with 12 positions matching TRBD2. The CDR3 extends over 17 amino acids. Per germline, CDR1 SGHTA and CDR2 FQGTGA. The junction had 12 bases not matched to a gene; V was cut back by 2 bases and J by 9 bases. The CDR3 DNA reads as TGTGCCAGCAGCTTACAGACTAGCGGGGGCCACGGCGTAACGCAGTATTTT. Amino acids: CASSLQTSGGHGVTQYF.

The rearrangement uses TRBV11-3 and TRBJ2-7, with 7 bases that match TRBD2. Unmatched junction bases numbered 12, after V lost 5 bases and J lost 5 bases. The length of the CDR3 is 15 residues. Germline lookup yields CDR1 SGHNT and CDR2 YENEEA. CDR3 protein: CASSRSLRENHEQYF. DNA for the CDR3: TGTGCCAGCAGCCGCTCATTGCGGGAGAACCACGAGCAGTACTTC.

The chain joins TRBV27 to TRBJ1-5; 12 nucleotides align to TRBD1. Germline V CDR1 and CDR2: MNHEY, SMNVEV (reference sequence). The J segment lost 10 bases and the V segment lost 8 bases, leaving 12 bases of the junction unmatched. This CDR3 contains 15 residues. The CDR3 DNA follows: TGTGCCAGCTCAACCTCCGGGACAGGGGGCAATCCCCAGCATTTT. It yields the protein CASSTSGTGGNPQHF.

This chain joins TRBV20-1 and TRBJ1-1; D is possibly TRBD1 (6 bases). Germline loops: CDR1 DFQATT, CDR2 SNEGSKA (reference sequence). V was trimmed by 5 bases and J by 4 bases, leaving 17 bases between them. The CDR3 has 14 residues. As DNA, the CDR3 is TGCAGTGCTCCGCTACAGGGCGGGGGCACTGAAGCTTTCTTT. It codes for CSAPLQGGGTEAFF.

The chain has TRBV23-1 and TRBJ2-3; 11 bases fit TRBD1. TRBV23-1 counts as an open reading frame of uncertain function. The CDR3 has 14 residues. The trim removed 9 bases at V and 5 bases at J, leaving 7 bases unmatched. This CDR3 reads CARRGQGEVDTQYF. The CDR3, as DNA: TGCGCCAGGAGGGGACAGGGGGAAGTAGATACGCAGTATTTT.

The J gene is TRBJ1-5, the V gene TRBV6-6; D is uncertain. Trimming shortened V by 7 bases and J by 4 bases, and 17 bases separated the two germline ends. The CDR3 extends over 15 amino acids. In germline, CDR1 is MNHNY, CDR2 SVGAGI (reference sequence). The CDR3 DNA reads as TGTGCCAGCAACGACGGGAGACCTTTAAATCAGCCCCAGCATTTT. Translated, it gives CASNDGRPLNQPQHF.

The genes are TRBV29-1 and TRBJ2-7; no firm D call. Germline loops: CDR1 SQVTM, CDR2 ANQGSEA. Trimming removed 0 bases from V and 1 base from J, with 10 bases in between. This CDR3 comprises 14 residues. CDR3 coding DNA: TGCAGCGTTGAAGAAGGGTGGGGATCCTACGAGCAGTACTTC. It translates to CSVEEGWGSYEQYF.

The chain uses TRBV7-9 and TRBJ1-2; 8 nucleotides align to TRBD1. Germline CDR1 is SEHNR and CDR2 is FQNEAQ (reference sequence). The length of the CDR3 is 13 residues. The junction had 6 bases not matched to a gene; V was cut back by 5 bases and J by 7 bases. The CDR3 loop reads CASSVDRASGYTF. The DNA for the CDR3 is TGTGCCAGCAGCGTGGACAGGGCTTCTGGCTACACCTTC.

The rearrangement joins TRBV7-2 to TRBJ2-4; TRBD1 is a possible D gene (6 bases). V was pared by 1 base and J by 6 bases, with 16 bases between. The CDR3 extends over 16 amino acids. From germline, CDR1 is SGHTA and CDR2 FQGNSA. The CDR3 protein is CASSLDIQGVGNIQYF. Here the CDR3 DNA reads TGTGCCAGCAGCTTAGATATACAGGGTGTGGGAAACATTCAGTACTTC.

The chain has TRBV9 and TRBJ2-5; D is perhaps TRBD1 (6 bases). The length of the CDR3 is 18 residues. Germline CDR1 SGDLS, CDR2 YYNGEE. V shed 0 bases and J shed 2 bases, with 20 bases lying between them. The CDR3 is CASSVGGGLAWGQETQYF. The CDR3 nucleotides are TGTGCCAGCAGCGTAGGAGGGGGATTAGCGTGGGGTCAAGAGACCCAGTACTTC.

This clonotype came up a few times. This chain uses TRBV7-2 with TRBJ1-2; D is unclear. V lost 1 base, J lost 8 bases, and 8 bases lay in between. Germline V gives CDR1 SGHTA, CDR2 FQGNSA. The CDR3 covers 12 residues. CDR3 residues: CASSLGSIGYTF. The CDR3 DNA is TGTGCCAGCAGCTTAGGGTCCATCGGCTACACCTTC.

The J gene is TRBJ2-2, the V gene TRBV5-1; D gene uncertain. The germline V gene encodes CDR1 SGHRS and CDR2 YFSETQ. V lost 0 bases and J 4 bases, leaving 10 bases between the germline ends. The CDR3 is made up of 15 amino acids. Written as DNA, the CDR3 is TGCGCCAGCAGCTTGGACGCAGCCCGCACCGGGGAGCTGTTTTTT. This sequence encodes CASSLDAARTGELFF.

The chain links TRBV3-1 to TRBJ1-1; maybe TRBD1 (6 bases). Germline CDR1 reads LGHDT; CDR2 reads YNNKEL (reference sequence). This CDR3 comprises 13 residues. Trimming took off 1 base at V and 5 bases at J, with 8 bases between the two ends. Here the CDR3 reads CASSQATGTEAFF. CDR3 nucleotide sequence: TGTGCCAGCAGCCAAGCTACAGGGACTGAAGCTTTCTTT.

This clonotype was counted only a few times. V gene TRBV4-1 combines with J gene TRBJ1-2, with D tentatively TRBD1 (6 bases). V shed 2 bases and J shed 3 bases, with 10 bases lying between them. The CDR3 consists of 14 residues. The V gene's germline CDR1 is MGHRA and CDR2 YSYEKL. The DNA of the CDR3 is TGCGCCAGCAGCCAAATAGCAGGGGACTATGGCTACACCTTC. It specifies CASSQIAGDYGYTF.

This clonotype turned up a few times. The chain uses TRBV11-3 and TRBJ2-1; 7 positions match TRBD2. V was clipped by 1 base and J by 7 bases; unmatched bases: 10. The germline V gene has CDR1 SGHNT and CDR2 YENEEA. The CDR3 length is 16 residues. The chain's CDR3 is CASSLVGGDLTNEQFF. The CDR3 nucleotides read TGTGCCAGCAGCTTAGTGGGGGGGGACCTCACGAATGAGCAGTTCTTC.

V is TRBV19 and J is TRBJ1-2; 8 positions agree with TRBD1. This CDR3 is 17 amino acids long. The V gene end was trimmed by 6 bases and the J gene end by 2 bases; junction bases not matched to a gene: 14. Germline V lookup: CDR1 LNHDA, CDR2 SQIVND (reference sequence). This CDR3 is CASSPSGTGSYNYGYTF. As DNA, the CDR3 is TGTGCCAGTAGCCCTTCGGGGACAGGTTCTTACAACTATGGCTACACCTTC.

The chain recombines TRBV5-1 with TRBJ2-7, with 8 bases aligning to TRBD1. CDR1 SGHRS and CDR2 YFSETQ come from the germline V gene. The V segment lost 0 bases and the J segment 4 bases; nucleotides outside the gene matches: 6. The CDR3 is 15 residues long. CDR3 nucleotide sequence: TGCGCCAGCAGCTTGGTGGCAGGGGGCGAGTACGAGCAGTACTTC. Translating it yields CASSLVAGGEYEQYF.

This clonotype was seen more than once but under ten times. This sequence joins TRBV10-3 and TRBJ2-3; D is unclear. Trimming shortened V by 5 bases and J by 6 bases, and 21 bases separated the two germline ends. CDR1 is ENHRY and CDR2 is SYGVKD in the germline V gene. The CDR3 length is 16 residues. The CDR3 here is CAISPTAGSTSDTQYF. The CDR3 nucleotides read TGTGCCATCAGTCCCACGGCTGGATCCACATCCGATACGCAGTATTTT.

The CDR3 sequence is CASSSGGTGAGNTIYF. The CDR3 nucleotides read TGCGCCAGCAGCTCCGGAGGGACAGGGGCTGGAAACACCATATATTTT. The chain links TRBV5-1 to TRBJ1-3, with 10 nucleotides matching TRBD1. The CDR3 covers 16 residues. J lost 2 bases, V lost 3 bases, and 5 bases had no gene match. In germline, CDR1 is SGHRS, CDR2 YFSETQ.

This chain uses TRBV27 with TRBJ2-7, with D unresolved. The CDR3 sequence is 14 residues long. Germline CDR1 MNHEY, CDR2 SMNVEV (reference sequence). Trimming cost V 3 bases and J 3 bases, with 12 bases left between them. CDR3 sequence reads: CASSFQGPIYEQYF. As DNA, the CDR3 is TGTGCCAGCAGTTTCCAAGGACCTATCTACGAGCAGTACTTC.

The chain couples TRBV11-1 to TRBJ2-3; D uncertain. The germline V gene encodes CDR1 SGHAT and CDR2 FQDESV (reference sequence). The CDR3 totals 17 residues. Trimming cost V 3 bases and J 0 bases, with 16 bases left between them. The CDR3: CASSFGFARTSTDTQYF. CDR3 in DNA: TGTGCCAGCAGCTTCGGTTTCGCCCGAACTAGCACAGATACGCAGTATTTT.